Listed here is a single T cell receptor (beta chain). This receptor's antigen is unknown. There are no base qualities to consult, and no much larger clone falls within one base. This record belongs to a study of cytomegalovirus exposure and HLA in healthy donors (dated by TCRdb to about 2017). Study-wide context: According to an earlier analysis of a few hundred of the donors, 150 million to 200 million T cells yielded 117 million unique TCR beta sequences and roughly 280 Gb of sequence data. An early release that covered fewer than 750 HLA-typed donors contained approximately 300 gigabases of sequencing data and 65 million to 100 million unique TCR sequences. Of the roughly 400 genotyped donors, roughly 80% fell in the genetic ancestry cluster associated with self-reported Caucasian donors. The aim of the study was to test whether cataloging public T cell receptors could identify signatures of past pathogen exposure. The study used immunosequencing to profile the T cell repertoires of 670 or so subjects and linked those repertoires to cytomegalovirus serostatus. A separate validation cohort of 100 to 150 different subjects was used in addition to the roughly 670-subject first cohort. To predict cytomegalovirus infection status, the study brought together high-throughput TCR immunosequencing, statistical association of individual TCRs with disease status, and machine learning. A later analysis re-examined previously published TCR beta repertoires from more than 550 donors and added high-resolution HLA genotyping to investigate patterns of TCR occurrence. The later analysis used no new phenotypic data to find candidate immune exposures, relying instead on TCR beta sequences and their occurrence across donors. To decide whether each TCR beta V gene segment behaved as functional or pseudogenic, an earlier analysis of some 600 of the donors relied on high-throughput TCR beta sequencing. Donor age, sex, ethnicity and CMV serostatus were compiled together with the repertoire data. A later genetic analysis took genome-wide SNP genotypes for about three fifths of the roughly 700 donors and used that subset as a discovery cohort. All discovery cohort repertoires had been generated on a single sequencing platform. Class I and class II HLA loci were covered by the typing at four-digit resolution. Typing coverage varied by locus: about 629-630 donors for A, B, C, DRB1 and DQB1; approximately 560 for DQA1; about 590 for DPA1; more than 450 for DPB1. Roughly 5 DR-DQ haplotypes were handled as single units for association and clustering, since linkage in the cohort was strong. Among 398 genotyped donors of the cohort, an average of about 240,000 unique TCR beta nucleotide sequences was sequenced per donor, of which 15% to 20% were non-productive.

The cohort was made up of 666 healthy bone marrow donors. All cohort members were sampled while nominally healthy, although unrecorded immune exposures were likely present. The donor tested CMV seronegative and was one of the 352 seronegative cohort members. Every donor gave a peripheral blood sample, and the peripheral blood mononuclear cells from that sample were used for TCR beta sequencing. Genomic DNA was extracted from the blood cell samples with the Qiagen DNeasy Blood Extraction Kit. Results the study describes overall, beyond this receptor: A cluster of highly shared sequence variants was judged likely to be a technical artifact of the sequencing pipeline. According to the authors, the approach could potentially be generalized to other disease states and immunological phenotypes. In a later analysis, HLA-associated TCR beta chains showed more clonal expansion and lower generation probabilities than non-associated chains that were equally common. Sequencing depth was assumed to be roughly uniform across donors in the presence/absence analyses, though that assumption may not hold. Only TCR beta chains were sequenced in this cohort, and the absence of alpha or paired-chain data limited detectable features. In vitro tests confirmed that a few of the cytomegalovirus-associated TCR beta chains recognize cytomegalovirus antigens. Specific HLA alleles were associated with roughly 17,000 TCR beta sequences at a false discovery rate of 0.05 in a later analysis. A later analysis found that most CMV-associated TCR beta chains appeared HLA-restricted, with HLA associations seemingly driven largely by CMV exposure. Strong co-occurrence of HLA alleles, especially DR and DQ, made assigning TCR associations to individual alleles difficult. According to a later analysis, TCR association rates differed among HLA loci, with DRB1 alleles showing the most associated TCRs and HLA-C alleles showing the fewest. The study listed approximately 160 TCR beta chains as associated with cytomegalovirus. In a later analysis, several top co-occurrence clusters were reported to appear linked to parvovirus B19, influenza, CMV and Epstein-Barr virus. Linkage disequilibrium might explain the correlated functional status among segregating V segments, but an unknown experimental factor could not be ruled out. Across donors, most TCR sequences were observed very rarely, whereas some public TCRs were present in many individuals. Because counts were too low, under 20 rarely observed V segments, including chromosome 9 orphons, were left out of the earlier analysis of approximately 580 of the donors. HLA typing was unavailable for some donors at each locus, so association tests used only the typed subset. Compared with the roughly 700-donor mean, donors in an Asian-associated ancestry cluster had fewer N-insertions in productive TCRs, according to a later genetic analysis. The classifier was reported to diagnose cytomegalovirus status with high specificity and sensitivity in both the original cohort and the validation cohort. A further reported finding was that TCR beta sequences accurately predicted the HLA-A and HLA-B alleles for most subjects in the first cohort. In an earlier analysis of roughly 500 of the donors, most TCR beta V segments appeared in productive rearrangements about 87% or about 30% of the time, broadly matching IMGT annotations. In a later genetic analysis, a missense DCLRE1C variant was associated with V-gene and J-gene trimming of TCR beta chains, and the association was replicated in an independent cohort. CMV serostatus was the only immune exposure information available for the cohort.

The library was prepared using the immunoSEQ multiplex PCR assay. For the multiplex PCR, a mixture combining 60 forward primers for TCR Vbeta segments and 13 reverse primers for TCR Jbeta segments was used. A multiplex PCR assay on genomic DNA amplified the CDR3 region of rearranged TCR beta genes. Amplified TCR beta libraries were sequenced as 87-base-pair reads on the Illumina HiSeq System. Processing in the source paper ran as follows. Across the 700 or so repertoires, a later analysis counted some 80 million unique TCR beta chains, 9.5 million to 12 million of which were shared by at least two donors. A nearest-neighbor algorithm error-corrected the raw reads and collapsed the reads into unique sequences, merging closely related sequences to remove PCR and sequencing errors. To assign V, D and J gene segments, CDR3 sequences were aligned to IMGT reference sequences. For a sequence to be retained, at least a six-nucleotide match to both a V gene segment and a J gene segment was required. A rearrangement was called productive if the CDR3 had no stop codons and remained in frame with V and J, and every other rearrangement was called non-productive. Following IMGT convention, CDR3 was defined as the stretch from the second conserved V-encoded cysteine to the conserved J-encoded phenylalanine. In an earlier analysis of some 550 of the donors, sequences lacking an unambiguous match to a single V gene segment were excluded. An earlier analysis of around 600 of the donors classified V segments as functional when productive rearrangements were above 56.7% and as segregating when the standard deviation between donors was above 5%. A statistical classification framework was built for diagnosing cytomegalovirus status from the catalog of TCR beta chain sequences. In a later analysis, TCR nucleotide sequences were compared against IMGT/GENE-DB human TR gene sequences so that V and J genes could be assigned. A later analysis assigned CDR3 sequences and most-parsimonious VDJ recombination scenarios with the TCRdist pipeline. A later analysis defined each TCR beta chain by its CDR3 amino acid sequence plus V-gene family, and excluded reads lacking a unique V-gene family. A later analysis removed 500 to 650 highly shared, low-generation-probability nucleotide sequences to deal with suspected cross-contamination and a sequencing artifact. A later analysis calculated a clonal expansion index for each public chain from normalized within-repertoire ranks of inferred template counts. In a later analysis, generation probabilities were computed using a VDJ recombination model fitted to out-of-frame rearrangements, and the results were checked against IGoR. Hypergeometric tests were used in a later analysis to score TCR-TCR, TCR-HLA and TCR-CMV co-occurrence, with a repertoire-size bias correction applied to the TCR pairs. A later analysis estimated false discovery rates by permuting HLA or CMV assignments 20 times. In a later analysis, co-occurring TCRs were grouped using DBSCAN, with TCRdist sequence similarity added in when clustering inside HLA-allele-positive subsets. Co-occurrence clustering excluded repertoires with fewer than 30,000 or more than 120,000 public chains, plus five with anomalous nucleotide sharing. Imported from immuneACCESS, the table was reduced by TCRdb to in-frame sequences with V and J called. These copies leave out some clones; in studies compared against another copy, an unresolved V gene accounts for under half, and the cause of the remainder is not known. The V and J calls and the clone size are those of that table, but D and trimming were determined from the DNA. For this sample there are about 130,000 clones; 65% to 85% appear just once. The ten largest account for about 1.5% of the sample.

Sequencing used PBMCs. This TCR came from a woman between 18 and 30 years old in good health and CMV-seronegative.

CDR3 region: CASSLVPDSYNEQFF. The DNA reads TGCGCCAGCAGCTTAGTCCCAGACAGCTACAATGAGCAGTTCTTC. The chain employs TRBV5-1 and TRBJ2-1; D gene: possibly TRBD1, on 5 matching bases. Reading from cysteine to phenylalanine, the CDR3 counts 15 amino acids. The sequence is cut down to CDR3 DNA, 45 bases in frame from base 1. V sheds 2 bases and J sheds 3 bases, leaving 12 bases between their ends. The germline V gene supplies CDR1 SGHRS and CDR2 YFSETQ.